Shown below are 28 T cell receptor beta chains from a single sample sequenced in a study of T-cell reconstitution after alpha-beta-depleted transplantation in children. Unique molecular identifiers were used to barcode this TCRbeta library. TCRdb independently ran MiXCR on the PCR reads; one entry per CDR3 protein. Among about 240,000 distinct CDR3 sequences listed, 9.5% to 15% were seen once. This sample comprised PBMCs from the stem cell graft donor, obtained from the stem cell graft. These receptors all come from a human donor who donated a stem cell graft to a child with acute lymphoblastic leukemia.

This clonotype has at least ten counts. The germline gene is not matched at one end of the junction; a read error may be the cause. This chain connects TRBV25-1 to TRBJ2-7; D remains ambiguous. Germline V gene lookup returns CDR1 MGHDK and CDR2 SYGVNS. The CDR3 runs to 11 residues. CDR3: CASSESYEQYF. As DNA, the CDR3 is TGCGCCAGCAGCGAGTCCTACGAGCAGTACTTC.

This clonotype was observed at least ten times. As DNA, the CDR3 is TGTGCCAGCAGCGTAGAAGCGGGAGGCGATACGCAGTATTTT. Its protein product is CASSVEAGGDTQYF. V and J are TRBV9 and TRBJ2-3, with 9 bases that match TRBD2. The germline CDR1 and CDR2 sequences are SGDLS and YYNGEE. The CDR3 length is 14 residues. Trimming at V came to 0 bases and at J to 6 bases, leaving 2 bases not matched to a gene.

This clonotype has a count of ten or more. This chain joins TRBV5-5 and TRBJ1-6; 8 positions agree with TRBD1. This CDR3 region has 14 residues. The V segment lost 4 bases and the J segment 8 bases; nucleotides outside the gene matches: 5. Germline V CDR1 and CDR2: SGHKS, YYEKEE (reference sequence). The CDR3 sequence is CASSETGVDSPLHF. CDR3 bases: TGTGCCAGCAGCGAGACAGGGGTGGATTCACCCCTCCACTTT.

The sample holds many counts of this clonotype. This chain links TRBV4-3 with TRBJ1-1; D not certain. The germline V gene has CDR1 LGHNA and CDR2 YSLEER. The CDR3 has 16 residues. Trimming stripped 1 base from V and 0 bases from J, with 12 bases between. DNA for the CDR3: TGCGCCAGCAGCCAAGGGGTACGTGGAATGAACACTGAAGCTTTCTTT. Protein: CASSQGVRGMNTEAFF.

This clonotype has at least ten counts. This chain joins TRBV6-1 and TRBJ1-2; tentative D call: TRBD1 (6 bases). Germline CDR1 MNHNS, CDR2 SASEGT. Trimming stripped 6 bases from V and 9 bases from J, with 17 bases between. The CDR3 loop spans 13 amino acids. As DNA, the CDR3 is TGTGCCAGCAGCCCAAAGGGGGAGGAGCGCTACACCTTC. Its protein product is CASSPKGEERYTF.

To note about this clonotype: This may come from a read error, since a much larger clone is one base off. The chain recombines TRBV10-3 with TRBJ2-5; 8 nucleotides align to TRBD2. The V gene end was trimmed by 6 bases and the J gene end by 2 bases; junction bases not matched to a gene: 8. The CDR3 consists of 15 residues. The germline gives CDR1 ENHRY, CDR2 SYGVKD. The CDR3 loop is CAISGGAGLQETQYF. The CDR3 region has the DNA TGTGCCATCAGCGGGGGGGCAGGTTTACAAGAGACCCAGTACTTC.

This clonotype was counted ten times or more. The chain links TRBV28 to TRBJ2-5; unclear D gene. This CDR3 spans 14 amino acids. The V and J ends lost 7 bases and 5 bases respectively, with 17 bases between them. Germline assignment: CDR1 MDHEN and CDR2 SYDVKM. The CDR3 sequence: CASTPLVRRETQYF. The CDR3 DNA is TGTGCCAGCACCCCTTTAGTCCGACGGGAGACCCAGTACTTC.

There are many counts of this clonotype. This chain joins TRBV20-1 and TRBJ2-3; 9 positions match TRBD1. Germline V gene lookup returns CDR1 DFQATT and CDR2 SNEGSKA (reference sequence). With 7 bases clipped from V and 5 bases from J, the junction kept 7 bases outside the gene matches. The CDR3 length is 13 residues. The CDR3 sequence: CSGTGGLQDTQYF. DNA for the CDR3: TGCAGTGGAACAGGGGGCCTTCAAGATACGCAGTATTTT.

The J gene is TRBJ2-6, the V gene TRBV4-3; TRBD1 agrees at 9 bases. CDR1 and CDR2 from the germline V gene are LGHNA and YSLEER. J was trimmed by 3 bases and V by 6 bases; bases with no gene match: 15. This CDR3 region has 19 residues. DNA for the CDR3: TGCGCCAGCAGATTCCTCTCAGGACAGGGGTCTCATGGGGCCAACGTCCTGACTTTC. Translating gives CASRFLSGQGSHGANVLTF.

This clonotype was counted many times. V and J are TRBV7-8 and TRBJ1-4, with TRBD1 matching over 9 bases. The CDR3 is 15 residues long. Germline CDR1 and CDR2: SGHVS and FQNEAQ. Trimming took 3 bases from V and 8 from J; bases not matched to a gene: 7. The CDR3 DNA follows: TGTGCCAGCAGCTTCCTGACAGGGGGAGGCGAAAAACTGTTTTTT. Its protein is CASSFLTGGGEKLFF.

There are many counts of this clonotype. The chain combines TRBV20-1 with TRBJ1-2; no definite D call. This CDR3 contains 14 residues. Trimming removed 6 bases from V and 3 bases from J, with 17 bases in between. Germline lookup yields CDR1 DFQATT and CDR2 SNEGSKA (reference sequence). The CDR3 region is CSAQARQFDYGYTF. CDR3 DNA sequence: TGCAGTGCCCAAGCCCGGCAGTTCGACTATGGCTACACCTTC.

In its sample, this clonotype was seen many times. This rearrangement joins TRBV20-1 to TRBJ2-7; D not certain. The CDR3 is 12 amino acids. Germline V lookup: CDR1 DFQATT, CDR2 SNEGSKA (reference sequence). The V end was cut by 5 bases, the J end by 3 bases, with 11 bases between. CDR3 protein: CSAGVLGYEQYF. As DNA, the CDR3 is TGCAGTGCTGGAGTGTTGGGCTACGAGCAGTACTTC.

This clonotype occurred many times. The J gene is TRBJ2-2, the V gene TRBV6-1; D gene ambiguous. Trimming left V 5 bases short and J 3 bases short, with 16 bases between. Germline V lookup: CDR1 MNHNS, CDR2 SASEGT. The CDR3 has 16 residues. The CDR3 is CASSQLRTSDTGELFF. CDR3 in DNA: TGTGCCAGCAGTCAACTCCGGACCTCCGACACCGGGGAGCTGTTTTTT.

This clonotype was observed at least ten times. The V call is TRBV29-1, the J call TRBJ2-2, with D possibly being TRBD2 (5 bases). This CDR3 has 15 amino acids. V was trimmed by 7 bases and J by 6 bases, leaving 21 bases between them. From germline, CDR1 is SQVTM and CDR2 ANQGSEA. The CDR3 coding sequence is TGCAGCGGCTCTCCATCGGGAAGTTCACCCGGGGAGCTGTTTTTT. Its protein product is CSGSPSGSSPGELFF.

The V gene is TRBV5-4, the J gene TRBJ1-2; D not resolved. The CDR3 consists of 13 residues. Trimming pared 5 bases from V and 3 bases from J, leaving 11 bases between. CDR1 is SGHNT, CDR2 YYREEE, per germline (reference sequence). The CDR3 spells CASSLRSDYGYTF. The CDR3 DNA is TGTGCCAGCAGTCTCCGGAGCGACTATGGCTACACCTTC.

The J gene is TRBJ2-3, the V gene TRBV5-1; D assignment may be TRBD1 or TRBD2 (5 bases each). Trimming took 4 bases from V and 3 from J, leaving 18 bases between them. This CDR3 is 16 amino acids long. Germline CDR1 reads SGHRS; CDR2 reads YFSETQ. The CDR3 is CASSLGDPRRTDTQYF. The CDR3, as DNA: TGCGCCAGCAGCCTTGGGGACCCTAGAAGGACAGATACGCAGTATTTT. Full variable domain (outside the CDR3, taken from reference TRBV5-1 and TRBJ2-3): KAGVTQTPRYLIKTRGQQVTLSCSPISGHRSVSWYQQTPGQGLQFLFEYFSETQRNKGNFPGRFSGRQFSNSRSEMNVSTLELGDSALYLCASSLGDPRRTDTQYFGPGTRLTVL.

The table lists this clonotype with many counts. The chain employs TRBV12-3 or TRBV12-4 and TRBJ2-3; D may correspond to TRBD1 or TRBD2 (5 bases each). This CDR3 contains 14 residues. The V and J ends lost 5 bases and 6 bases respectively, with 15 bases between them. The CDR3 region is CASSDSGQQDTQYF. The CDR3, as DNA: TGTGCCAGCAGTGATTCGGGGCAGCAGGATACGCAGTATTTT.

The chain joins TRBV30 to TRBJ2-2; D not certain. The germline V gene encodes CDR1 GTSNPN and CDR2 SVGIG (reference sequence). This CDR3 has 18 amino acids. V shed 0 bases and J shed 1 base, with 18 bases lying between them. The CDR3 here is CAWSVRADGPQNTGELFF. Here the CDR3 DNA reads TGTGCCTGGAGTGTAAGGGCTGACGGGCCGCAGAACACCGGGGAGCTGTTTTTT.

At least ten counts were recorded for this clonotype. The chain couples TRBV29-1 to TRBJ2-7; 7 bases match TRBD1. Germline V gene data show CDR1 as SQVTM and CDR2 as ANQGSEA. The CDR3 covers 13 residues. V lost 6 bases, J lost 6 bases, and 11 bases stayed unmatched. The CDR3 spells CSVVEVTGIEQYF. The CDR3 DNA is TGCAGCGTCGTCGAAGTGACAGGGATCGAGCAGTACTTC.

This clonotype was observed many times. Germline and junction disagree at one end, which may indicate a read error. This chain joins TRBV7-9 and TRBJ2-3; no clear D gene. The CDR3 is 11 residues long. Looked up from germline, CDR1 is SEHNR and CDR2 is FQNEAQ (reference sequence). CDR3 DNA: TGCGCCAGCAGCTTGGTTGATACGCAGTATTTT. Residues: CASSLVDTQYF.

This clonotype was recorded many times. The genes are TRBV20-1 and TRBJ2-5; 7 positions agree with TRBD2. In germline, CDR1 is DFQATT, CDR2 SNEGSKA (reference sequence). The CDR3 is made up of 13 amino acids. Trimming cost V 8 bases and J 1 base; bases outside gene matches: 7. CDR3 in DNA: TGCAGTTTTCATAGCGGGCTCCAAGAGACCCAGTACTTC. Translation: CSFHSGLQETQYF.

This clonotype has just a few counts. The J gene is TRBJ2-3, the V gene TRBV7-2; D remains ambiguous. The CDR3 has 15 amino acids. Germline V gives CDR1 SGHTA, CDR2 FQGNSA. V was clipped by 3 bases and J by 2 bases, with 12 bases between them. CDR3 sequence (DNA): TGTGCCAGCAGCTTTGATGGGATTATCACAGATACGCAGTATTTT. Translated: CASSFDGIITDTQYF.

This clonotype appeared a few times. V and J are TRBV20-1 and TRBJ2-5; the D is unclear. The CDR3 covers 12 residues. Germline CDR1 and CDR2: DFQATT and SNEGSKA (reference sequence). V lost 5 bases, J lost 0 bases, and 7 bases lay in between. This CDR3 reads CSAALNQETQYF. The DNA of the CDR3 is TGCAGTGCTGCACTAAACCAAGAGACCCAGTACTTC.

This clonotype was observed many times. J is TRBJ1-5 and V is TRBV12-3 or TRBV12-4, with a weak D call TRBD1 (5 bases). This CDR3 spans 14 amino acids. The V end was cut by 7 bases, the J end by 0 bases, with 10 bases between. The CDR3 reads CASNTGTSNQPQHF. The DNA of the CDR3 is TGTGCCAGCAATACCGGGACTAGCAATCAGCCCCAGCATTTT.

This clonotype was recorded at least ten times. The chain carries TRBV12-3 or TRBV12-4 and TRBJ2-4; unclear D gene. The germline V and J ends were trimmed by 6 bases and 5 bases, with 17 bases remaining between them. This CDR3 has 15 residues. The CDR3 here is CASSPLRIPENIQYF. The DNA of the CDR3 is TGTGCCAGCAGCCCCCTGAGGATCCCGGAAAACATTCAGTACTTC.

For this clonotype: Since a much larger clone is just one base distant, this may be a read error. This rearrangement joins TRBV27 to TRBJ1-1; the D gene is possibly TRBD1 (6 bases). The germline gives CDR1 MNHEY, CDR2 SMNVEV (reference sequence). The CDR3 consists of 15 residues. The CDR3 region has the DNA TGTGCCAGCAGTTTATCGGCAGGGGCGAGTACTGCAGCTTTCTTT. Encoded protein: CASSLSAGASTAAFF.

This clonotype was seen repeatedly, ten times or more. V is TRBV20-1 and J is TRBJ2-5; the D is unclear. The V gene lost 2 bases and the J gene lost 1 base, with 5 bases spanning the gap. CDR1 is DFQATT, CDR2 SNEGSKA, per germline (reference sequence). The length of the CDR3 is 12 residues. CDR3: CSARRSQETQYF. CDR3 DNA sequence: TGCAGTGCTAGAAGGAGCCAAGAGACCCAGTACTTC.

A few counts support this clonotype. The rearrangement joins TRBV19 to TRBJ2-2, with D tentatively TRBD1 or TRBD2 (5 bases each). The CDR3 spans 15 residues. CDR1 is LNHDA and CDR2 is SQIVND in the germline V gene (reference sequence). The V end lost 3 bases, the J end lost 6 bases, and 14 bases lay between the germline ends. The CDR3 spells CASSIGSRGAGELFF. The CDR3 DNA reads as TGTGCCAGTAGTATCGGCTCCCGAGGGGCCGGGGAGCTGTTTTTT.